This T cell receptor (beta chain) stems from a study of CD8 T cells in ankylosing spondylitis. Study results and limitations: Enrichment of disease-linked clones was reportedly significant in matched ankylosing spondylitis synovial fluid. Seemingly characteristic of ankylosing spondylitis blood was a TCR beta motif consisting of under 10 highly homologous variants. Some of the motif variants had earlier been found in reactive arthritis patients' fluid and blood.

The CDR3 totals 17 residues. The germline V gene has CDR1 MDHEN and CDR2 SYDVKM. Trimming stripped 3 bases from V and 5 bases from J, with 20 bases between. This clonotype occurred a few times. No antigen is known for it. Using its own MiXCR run on the 5' RACE reads, TCRdb lists one record per CDR3 protein. The sample yields around 210,000 distinct CDR3 sequences, less than 9.5% seen once. The V and J genes are TRBV28 and TRBJ1-5, with D tentatively TRBD1 (5 bases). The sample consisted of blood, either unsorted or a sorted T cell fraction (not recorded which). The sequence was collected from a female donor with ankylosing spondylitis or in good health (not recorded which). The CDR3 sequence is CASSFPGTEAFHQPQHF. CDR3 DNA sequence: TGTGCCAGCAGTTTCCCTGGGACCGAGGCATTCCATCAGCCCCAGCATTTT.